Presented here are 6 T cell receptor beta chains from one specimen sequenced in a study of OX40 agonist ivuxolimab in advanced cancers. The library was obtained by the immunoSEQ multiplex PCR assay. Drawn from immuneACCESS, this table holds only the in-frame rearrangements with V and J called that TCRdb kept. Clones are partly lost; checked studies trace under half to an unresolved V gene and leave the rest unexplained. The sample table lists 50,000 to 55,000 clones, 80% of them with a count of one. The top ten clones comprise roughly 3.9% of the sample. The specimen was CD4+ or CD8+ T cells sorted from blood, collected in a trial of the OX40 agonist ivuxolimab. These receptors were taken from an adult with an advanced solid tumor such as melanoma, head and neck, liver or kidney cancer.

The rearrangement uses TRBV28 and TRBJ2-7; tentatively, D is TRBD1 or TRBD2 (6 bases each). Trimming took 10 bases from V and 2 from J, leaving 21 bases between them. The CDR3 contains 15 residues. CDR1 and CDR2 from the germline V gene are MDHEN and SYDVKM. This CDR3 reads CATNVGLPGAYEQYF. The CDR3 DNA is TGTGCCACCAACGTAGGACTACCAGGGGCCTACGAGCAGTACTTC.

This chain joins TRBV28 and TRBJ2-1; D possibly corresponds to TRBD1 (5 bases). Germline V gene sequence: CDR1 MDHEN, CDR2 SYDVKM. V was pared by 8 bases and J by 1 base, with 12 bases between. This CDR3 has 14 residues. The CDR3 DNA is TGTGCCAGCGACAGCTATTCTTCCTACAATGAGCAGTTCTTC. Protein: CASDSYSSYNEQFF.

The CDR3 region is CASSLGGTGADTQYF. As DNA, the CDR3 is TGTGCCAGCAGCTTAGGGGGGACAGGGGCAGATACGCAGTATTTT. The J gene is TRBJ2-3, the V gene TRBV7-3; 10 positions agree with TRBD1. In germline, CDR1 is SGHTA, CDR2 FQGTGA. The CDR3 spans 15 residues. The junction had 3 bases not matched to a gene; V was cut back by 2 bases and J by 4 bases.

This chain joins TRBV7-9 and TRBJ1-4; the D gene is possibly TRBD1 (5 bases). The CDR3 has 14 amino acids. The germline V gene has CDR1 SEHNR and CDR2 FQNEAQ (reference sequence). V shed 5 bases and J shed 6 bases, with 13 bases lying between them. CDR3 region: CASSVGTVDEKLFF. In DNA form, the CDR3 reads TGTGCCAGCAGCGTCGGGACCGTGGATGAAAAACTGTTTTTT.

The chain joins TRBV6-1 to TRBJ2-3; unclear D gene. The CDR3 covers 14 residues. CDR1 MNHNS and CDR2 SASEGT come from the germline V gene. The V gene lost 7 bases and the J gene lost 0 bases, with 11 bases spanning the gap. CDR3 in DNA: TGTGCCAGCAAAACTGTTGCTAGCACAGATACGCAGTATTTT. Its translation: CASKTVASTDTQYF.

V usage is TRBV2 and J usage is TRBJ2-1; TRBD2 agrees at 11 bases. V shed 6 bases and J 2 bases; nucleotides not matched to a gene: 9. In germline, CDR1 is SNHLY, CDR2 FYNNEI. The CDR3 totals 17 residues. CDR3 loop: CASSVSTSGDTYNEQFF. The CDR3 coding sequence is TGTGCCAGCAGCGTCTCGACTAGCGGGGACACCTACAATGAGCAGTTCTTC.